This T cell receptor beta chain is drawn from a study of cytomegalovirus exposure and HLA in healthy donors. In regard to this clone: Its antigen remains unidentified.

Study-wide points: A later analysis associated 16,951 TCR beta sequences with HLA alleles at a 0.05 false discovery rate. A later analysis showed that HLA-associated TCR beta chains had undergone more clonal expansion than equally common others.

The PCR ran on 60 Vbeta and 13 Jbeta primers. Here immunoSEQ multiplex PCR was the method, and the copy in TCRdb shows in-frame clones only, minus some. The data contain about 270,000 clones, around 65% of them singletons. Sequencing was performed on PBMCs. The clonotype comes from a female donor in good health and CMV-seronegative.

The CDR3 region has the DNA TGCGCCAGCAGCTTTATAATAGCGGGAGGTTCTACCGGGGAGCTGTTTTTT. Its translation is CASSFIIAGGSTGELFF. The rearrangement joins TRBV5-1 to TRBJ2-2, with TRBD2 identical over 10 bases. With 2 bases clipped from V and 5 bases from J, the junction kept 9 bases outside the gene matches. In germline, CDR1 is SGHRS, CDR2 YFSETQ. This CDR3 comprises 17 residues.